What follows are 27 T cell receptor beta chains derived from one specimen sequenced in a study of long-term antiretroviral therapy in people with HIV. They ran version v3.0 of the immunoSEQ assay at survey level. Only in-frame clones appear in the TCRdb table, and some are missing; sequencing was by immunoSEQ multiplex PCR. This table has tens of thousands of clones, about 79% appearing once. The source material was unsorted PBMCs, sampled 3 years after starting antiretroviral therapy. The receptors stem from a man aged 50-59 years with HIV.

This clone was seen a handful of times. This CDR3 is CASSNGRAGSFGGELFF. CDR3 nucleotide sequence: TGTGCCAGCAGTAACGGGAGGGCAGGGTCATTCGGCGGGGAGCTGTTTTTT. This sequence joins TRBV27 and TRBJ2-2; 8 nucleotides align to TRBD2. This CDR3 is 17 amino acids long. Germline values: CDR1 MNHEY, CDR2 SMNVEV (reference sequence). The ends lost 5 bases at V and 7 bases at J; junction bases unmatched: 15.

The chain has TRBV7-2 and TRBJ1-6, with 7 bases that match TRBD1. Germline V gives CDR1 SGHTA, CDR2 FQGNSA. The CDR3 sequence is 17 residues long. The trim removed 4 bases at V and 7 bases at J, leaving 13 bases unmatched. DNA of the CDR3: TGTGCCAGCAGCTCTCCCGGGGGAGGGGGCTTCAATTCACCCCTCCACTTT. It translates to CASSSPGGGGFNSPLHF.

The V and J genes are TRBV14 and TRBJ2-3, with 9 bases that match TRBD1. V dropped 4 bases and J dropped 5; count of bases not matched to a gene: 1. Per the germline V gene, CDR1 is SGHDN and CDR2 is FVKESK. The CDR3 totals 13 residues. The CDR3 DNA is TGTGCCAGCAGCCGACAGGGGGGAGATACGCAGTATTTT. It translates to CASSRQGGDTQYF.

This rearrangement joins TRBV6-5 to TRBJ1-6; maybe TRBD1 (5 bases). The V end lost 6 bases, the J end lost 11 bases, and 20 bases lay between the germline ends. Germline-derived CDR1 and CDR2 are MNHEY and SVGAGI. CDR3 size: 15 residues. The CDR3 nucleotides read TGTGCCAGCAGCCCGGAAAGGGACCCCTCCCCACCCCTCCACTTT. Translating it yields CASSPERDPSPPLHF.

The gene calls are TRBV14 and TRBJ1-1, with D possibly matching TRBD1 (6 bases). Trimming removed 4 bases at V and 6 bases at J, with 12 bases between. The germline CDR1 and CDR2 sequences are SGHDN and FVKESK. This CDR3 region has 13 residues. CDR3 region: CASSLNRVSEAFF. The CDR3 nucleotides read TGTGCCAGCAGCCTTAACAGGGTTTCTGAAGCTTTCTTT. Supplemented by reference TRBV14 and TRBJ1-1, the full variable domain reads EAGVTQFPSHSVIEKGQTVTLRCDPISGHDNLYWYRRVMGKEIKFLLHFVKESKQDESGMPNNRFLAERTGGTYSTLKVQPAELEDSGVYFCASSLNRVSEAFFGQGTRLTVV.

The chain is built from TRBV10-3 and TRBJ1-1; tentative D call: TRBD1 (6 bases). CDR3 length equals 16 residues. V dropped 4 bases and J dropped 0 bases, with 15 bases sitting between them. Germline CDR1 reads ENHRY; CDR2 reads SYGVKD. Here the CDR3 DNA reads TGTGCCATCAGTGGTGGGACACGGGGAATGAACACTGAAGCTTTCTTT. It codes for CAISGGTRGMNTEAFF.

The chain uses TRBV9 and TRBJ2-5; 7 nucleotides match TRBD2. CDR1 and CDR2 (germline): SGDLS, YYNGEE. V gave up 4 bases and J gave up 9 bases; unmatched junction bases: 9. This CDR3 contains 13 residues. This chain's CDR3 is CASSHNRGRAQYF. As DNA, the CDR3 is TGTGCCAGCAGCCATAACCGGGGGAGGGCCCAGTACTTC.

In DNA form, the CDR3 reads TGCGCCAGCATTTCCGGGACAGGGGGACACGAGCAGTACTTC. This translates into CASISGTGGHEQYF. V usage is TRBV23-1 and J usage is TRBJ2-7, with 11 bases matching TRBD1. TRBV23-1 is an ORF; its function is uncertain. V dropped 7 bases and J dropped 5; count of bases not matched to a gene: 7. The CDR3 has 14 residues.

The DNA of the CDR3 is TGTGCCAGTAGTCAAGGACAGGGAAGAGGGACTGAAGCTTTCTTT. Its translation: CASSQGQGRGTEAFF. This rearrangement joins TRBV19 to TRBJ1-1; 8 nucleotides match TRBD1. The V gene's germline CDR1 is LNHDA and CDR2 SQIVND (reference sequence). CDR3 length: 15 residues. The trim removed 5 bases at V and 5 bases at J, leaving 10 bases unmatched.

This chain links TRBV2 with TRBJ2-1; unclear D gene. The CDR3 is 12 amino acids. Germline loops: CDR1 SNHLY, CDR2 FYNNEI. V lost 7 bases and J 4 bases, leaving 8 bases between the germline ends. The CDR3 loop reads CASTRIYNEQFF. CDR3 in DNA: TGTGCCAGCACCCGGATTTACAATGAGCAGTTCTTC. The full variable domain, in which reference TRBV2 and TRBJ2-1 provide the parts outside the CDR3, is EPEVTQTPSHQVTQMGQEVILRCVPISNHLYFYWYRQILGQKVEFLVSFYNNEISEKSEIFDDQFSVERPDGSNFTLKIRSTKLEDSAMYFCASTRIYNEQFFGPGTRLTVL.

CDR3 sequence (DNA): TGTGCCAGCAGTTCTGGGACAGGGGTCTCCTACAATGAGCAGTTCTTC. It is translated as CASSSGTGVSYNEQFF. The V and J genes are TRBV27 and TRBJ2-1; 10 nucleotides match TRBD1. This CDR3 contains 16 residues. In germline, CDR1 is MNHEY, CDR2 SMNVEV (reference sequence). Germline trimming cut 4 bases from V and 0 bases from J; bases unmatched to any gene: 3.

V usage is TRBV14 and J usage is TRBJ2-1, with 11 nucleotides matching TRBD1. V dropped 1 base and J dropped 9; count of bases not matched to a gene: 17. Germline V gene lookup returns CDR1 SGHDN and CDR2 FVKESK. The CDR3 runs 19 residues. The DNA for the CDR3 is TGTGCCAGCAGCCAAGTCTGGGGGACAGGGGGTTCTTCTGGCAGTGAGCAGTTCTTC. Its protein product is CASSQVWGTGGSSGSEQFF.

The chain is built from TRBV6-5 and TRBJ2-5; D gene ambiguous. V shed 9 bases and J shed 2 bases, with 16 bases lying between them. Germline V gives CDR1 MNHEY, CDR2 SVGAGI. This CDR3 has 14 amino acids. The CDR3 DNA follows: TGTGCCAGTTCTTCCCGGCAGCAACAAGAGACCCAGTACTTC. Translation: CASSSRQQQETQYF.

This chain links TRBV5-4 with TRBJ2-2, with D possibly being TRBD2 (6 bases). This CDR3 comprises 15 residues. V lost 0 bases and J lost 6, with 12 bases in between. Germline V gene lookup returns CDR1 SGHNT and CDR2 YYREEE (reference sequence). The CDR3, as DNA: TGTGCCAGCAGCTTGGGGGCGGGAAGAGCCGGGGAGCTGTTTTTT. It is translated as CASSLGAGRAGELFF. The full variable domain, its missing parts supplied by reference TRBV5-4 and TRBJ2-2, is ETGVTQSPTHLIKTRGQQVTLRCSSQSGHNTVSWYQQALGQGPQFIFQYYREEENGRGNFPPRFSGLQFPNYSSELNVNALELDDSALYLCASSLGAGRAGELFFGEGSRLTVL.

V is TRBV5-4 and J is TRBJ1-2, with 7 bases aligning to TRBD1. Germline V CDR1 and CDR2: SGHNT, YYREEE (reference sequence). The CDR3 extends over 16 amino acids. The junction had 17 bases not matched to a gene; V was cut back by 6 bases and J by 6 bases. The CDR3 loop is CASTVRGLGQVDGYTF. The CDR3 DNA is TGTGCCAGCACCGTCCGGGGATTAGGACAGGTGGATGGCTACACCTTC. Complete variable domain (other parts from reference TRBV5-4 and TRBJ1-2): ETGVTQSPTHLIKTRGQQVTLRCSSQSGHNTVSWYQQALGQGPQFIFQYYREEENGRGNFPPRFSGLQFPNYSSELNVNALELDDSALYLCASTVRGLGQVDGYTFGSGTRLTVV.

V and J are TRBV4-1 and TRBJ2-6; D is unclear. The CDR3 is 17 residues long. The germline CDR1 and CDR2 sequences are MGHRA and YSYEKL. V lost 1 base to trimming and J lost 0 bases, with 10 bases between them. Here the CDR3 reads CASSQAPVLSGANVLTF. The DNA for the CDR3 is TGCGCCAGCAGCCAAGCCCCAGTCCTCTCTGGGGCCAACGTCCTGACTTTC.

J is TRBJ2-3 and V is TRBV7-9, with D unresolved. The germline V gene encodes CDR1 SEHNR and CDR2 FQNEAQ (reference sequence). This CDR3 contains 15 residues. V was trimmed by 1 base and J by 6 bases, leaving 14 bases between them. The DNA for the CDR3 is TGTGCCAGCAGCTTAGTGGTCGGCGGTTCGGATACGCAGTATTTT. Its protein product is CASSLVVGGSDTQYF.

This clone was detected only a few times. The V and J genes are TRBV6-6 and TRBJ1-1, with D unresolved. The V end lost 7 bases, the J end lost 6 bases, and 15 bases lay between the germline ends. This CDR3 comprises 13 residues. Germline values: CDR1 MNHNY, CDR2 SVGAGI (reference sequence). In DNA, the CDR3 is TGTGCCAGCACCTCCAAATCCACCTCTGAAGCTTTCTTT. Protein product: CASTSKSTSEAFF.

J is TRBJ2-2 and V is TRBV5-5, with TRBD2 matching 7 bases. Unmatched junction bases numbered 16, after V lost 9 bases and J lost 2 bases. Germline loops: CDR1 SGHKS, CDR2 YYEKEE (reference sequence). The CDR3 runs to 17 residues. CDR3 sequence: CATWGEGKGRNTGELFF. CDR3 nucleotide sequence: TGTGCCACTTGGGGGGAGGGGAAGGGGCGAAACACCGGGGAGCTGTTTTTT.

The rearrangement uses TRBV4-3 and TRBJ1-3; D is ambiguous. CDR3 length: 17 residues. Germline V CDR1 and CDR2: LGHNA, YSLEER. Between the trimmed V and J ends, which lost 4 bases and 0 bases, there was a span of 16 bases. CDR3 residues: CASSPRTQINSGNTIYF. The CDR3 nucleotides are TGCGCCAGCAGCCCAAGAACACAGATTAACTCTGGAAACACCATATATTTT.

The rearrangement links TRBV28 to TRBJ1-1; the D is unclear. Deletions cut 6 bases from V and 0 bases from J, with 26 bases between. The CDR3 loop spans 19 amino acids. The germline gives CDR1 MDHEN, CDR2 SYDVKM. CDR3 nucleotide sequence: TGTGCCAGCAGCTTAAATACCTGGGTAGGGCCTACCATGAACACTGAAGCTTTCTTT. Translating it yields CASSLNTWVGPTMNTEAFF. Full variable domain (remainder filled in from reference TRBV28 and TRBJ1-1): DVKVTQSSRYLVKRTGEKVFLECVQDMDHENMFWYRQDPGLGLRLIYFSYDVKMKEKGDIPEGYSVSREKKERFSLILESASTNQTSMYLCASSLNTWVGPTMNTEAFFGQGTRLTVV.

The genes are TRBV29-1 and TRBJ1-2; D is possibly TRBD1 (5 bases). This CDR3 region has 13 residues. Germline lookup yields CDR1 SQVTM and CDR2 ANQGSEA. V was cut by 4 bases and J by 8 bases, with 17 bases left in between. The CDR3 region has the DNA TGCAGCGTTGTAGGCAGGGAGGTGTTGGGCTACACCTTC. Translated, it gives CSVVGREVLGYTF.

V and J are TRBV9 and TRBJ1-1, with TRBD1 matching over 7 bases. CDR1 and CDR2 (germline): SGDLS, YYNGEE. This CDR3 contains 15 residues. Germline trimming cut 3 bases from V and 5 bases from J; bases unmatched to any gene: 10. This chain's CDR3 is CASSAQGGGGTEAFF. The DNA of the CDR3 is TGTGCCAGCAGCGCTCAGGGGGGGGGTGGAACTGAAGCTTTCTTT.

This chain links TRBV11-3 with TRBJ2-1, with 7 bases that match TRBD2. After removal of 10 bases from V and 9 bases from J, the junction contained 15 bases not matched to a gene. Germline lookup yields CDR1 SGHNT and CDR2 YENEEA. CDR3 size: 14 residues. The CDR3 DNA follows: TGTGCCACTCACTCGCGGGGAGGGCTAGGTGAGCAGTTCTTC. It encodes CATHSRGGLGEQFF.

The chain uses TRBV11-3 and TRBJ1-1; no firm D call. CDR1 is SGHNT and CDR2 is YENEEA in the germline V gene. V lost 0 bases and J lost 8, with 10 bases in between. This CDR3 comprises 13 residues. CDR3 in amino acids: CASSLDYPPEAFF. CDR3 in DNA: TGTGCCAGCAGCTTAGATTACCCTCCGGAAGCTTTCTTT.

CDR3 DNA: TGTGCCAGCAGACCGGGACAGGTCTATGGCTACACCTTC. Translation: CASRPGQVYGYTF. J is TRBJ1-2 and V is TRBV27; 8 bases are shared with TRBD1. Germline V lookup: CDR1 MNHEY, CDR2 SMNVEV (reference sequence). The V and J ends lost 6 bases and 4 bases, in that order; junction bases with no gene match: 4. This CDR3 contains 13 residues.

The J gene is TRBJ1-6, the V gene TRBV27, with 8 bases that match TRBD1. CDR3 size: 16 residues. Germline-derived CDR1 and CDR2 are MNHEY and SMNVEV (reference sequence). Losses at the gene ends were 5 bases for V and 7 bases for J; bases not matched to a gene: 10. The CDR3 loop is CASSPGQGWRNSPLHF. In DNA form, the CDR3 reads TGTGCCAGCAGTCCAGGACAGGGTTGGAGGAATTCACCCCTCCACTTT.